This T cell receptor beta chain was sequenced during a study of T-cell reconstitution after alpha-beta-depleted transplantation in children. The study's findings and limits: After transplant, high TCRbeta diversity at day 60 in some patients arose from surviving recipient T cells and thymic progenitors.

This clonotype was recorded at least ten times. Antigen specificity is unknown. Unique molecular identifiers were used in preparing the TCRbeta library. Using its own MiXCR run on the PCR reads, TCRdb lists one record per CDR3 protein. The sample yields more than 200,000 distinct CDR3 sequences, about 8.4% seen once. The CDR3 extends over 15 amino acids. This sequence originates from a male patient aged 2 to 9 who had a stem cell transplant for acute myeloid leukemia, so the T cells may come from the graft donor. The sample was PBMCs, mostly from graft donor cells, taken 360 days after TCRalphabeta/CD19-depleted stem cell transplant. The chain links TRBV21-1 to TRBJ2-5; TRBD1, the D gene given by the table, was not confirmed from the DNA. TRBV21-1 is a known pseudogene. The CDR3 is CASGTGTVNQETQYF. The CDR3 DNA sequence: TGTGCCAGTGGAACGGGGACAGTAAACCAAGAGACCCAGTACTTC.